A selection of T cell receptor beta chains follows, all from one sample in a study of CD8 T cells in Susac syndrome. TCRdb fed the immunoSEQ multiplex PCR reads into MiXCR, producing one record per CDR3 protein. Among about 52,000 distinct CDR3 sequences listed, approximately 93% were seen once. The sequenced sample consisted of CD8+ T cells from PBMCs. These TCRs come from a human donor with multiple sclerosis. The CDR3 runs from the conserved cysteine through the conserved F or W. The order of the fields is D gene, J gene, clone size, V gene, CDR3 DNA, CDR3 protein. The D gene is left open where the match is weak. Some rows have no size entry. The others give once, few or many, or a class for an expanded clone.

- | TRBJ2-3 | - | TRBV4-3 | TGCGCCAGCAGCCAAGATGGGGAGACACCAACAAGCACAGATACGCAGTATTTT | CASSQDGETPTSTDTQYF
TRBD1 | TRBJ1-1 | - | TRBV13 | TGTGCCAGCAGCCAGGGACAGCTTGAAGCTTTCTTT | CASSQGQLEAFF
- | TRBJ1-2 | - | TRBV29-1 | TGCAGCGTTGACTCTCAGGAGGGGCCTGGCTACACCTTC | CSVDSQEGPGYTF
TRBD1 | TRBJ1-3 | once | TRBV5-1 | TGCGCCAGCCGGGACAGGGAGGATGGAAACACCATATATTTT | CASRDREDGNTIYF
- | TRBJ2-7 | - | TRBV6-1 | TGTGCCAGCAGTGAAGCTGTTTGGGGGGCAGACGAGCAGTACTTC | CASSEAVWGADEQYF
TRBD2 | TRBJ2-1 | - | TRBV20-1 | TGCAGTGCTAGAGATCTAAGCGGGGGGGCGAATGAGCAGTTCTTC | CSARDLSGGANEQFF
TRBD1 | TRBJ1-1 | - | TRBV27 | TGTGCCAGCAGTTTAGGACAGGGTACGACTGAAGCTTTCTTT | CASSLGQGTTEAFF
- | TRBJ2-1 | - | TRBV9 | TGTGCCAGCAGTGATTTTAGGGGGGGCGCCTACAATGAGCAGTTCTTC | CASSDFRGGAYNEQFF
TRBD1 | TRBJ2-7 | - | TRBV7-9 | TGTGCCAGCAGCCCTATGTCGGGACAGACCTACGAGCAGTACTTC | CASSPMSGQTYEQYF
- | TRBJ1-1 | - | TRBV7-9 | TGTGCCAGCAGACATATCAAGAACACTGAAGCTTTCTTT | CASRHIKNTEAFF
TRBD2 | TRBJ2-4 | - | TRBV3-1 | TGTGCCAGCAGCCAAGAACATCAGGGAGGGGCCGAGAACATTCAGTACTTC | CASSQEHQGGAENIQYF
- | TRBJ2-3 | - | TRBV19 | TGTGCCAGTAGTAAGTCCCCAGATACGCAGTATTTT | CASSKSPDTQYF
- | TRBJ1-6 | - | TRBV20-1 | TGCAGTGCTAGAGATAGGGCAGGGAGCTCCTATAATTCACCCCTCCACTTT | CSARDRAGSSYNSPLHF
- | TRBJ1-1 | - | TRBV7-9 | TGTGCCAGCAGCTCCCTCGGAGCTGAAGCTTTCTTT | CASSSLGAEAFF
TRBD1 | TRBJ2-7 | once | TRBV4-1 | TGCGCCAGCAGCCGGAGGACAGGAGGTTACGAGCAGTACTTC | CASSRRTGGYEQYF
- | TRBJ2-7 | - | TRBV9 | TGTGCCAGCAGTCCCGGGATTCTCTCCTACGAGCAGTACTTC | CASSPGILSYEQYF
- | TRBJ2-7 | - | TRBV7-9 | TGTGCCAGCAGCTCCCGACAAAGCTACGAGCAGTACTTC | CASSSRQSYEQYF
TRBD2 | TRBJ2-7 | - | TRBV25-1 | TGTGCCAGTCTACCCCTGGGGGAGGGCTCCTACGAGCAGTACTTC | CASLPLGEGSYEQYF
TRBD1 | TRBJ2-1 | once | TRBV3-1 | TGTGCCAGCAGCCCTGGAGGACAGGGGGAATCGGTTTACAATGAGCAGTTCTTC | CASSPGGQGESVYNEQFF
- | TRBJ1-1 | - | TRBV7-3 | TGTGCCAGCAGCTTAAATGGCTGGGGAGGGAACACTGAAGCTTTCTTT | CASSLNGWGGNTEAFF
TRBD2 | TRBJ2-3 | - | TRBV30 | TGTGCCTGCCTTCCGCGGGGGGCGATAGATACGCAGTATTTT | CACLPRGAIDTQYF
- | TRBJ1-2 | once | TRBV7-9 | TGTGCCAGCAGCTTAGGCACCGCCCGGTATGGCTACACCTTC | CASSLGTARYGYTF
- | TRBJ1-1 | - | TRBV7-9 | TGTGCCAGCAGCTTCCTAGGGGCTGAAGCTTTCTTT | CASSFLGAEAFF
- | TRBJ1-1 | - | TRBV2 | TGTGCCAGCAGTGACAAGAACACTGAAGCTTTCTTT | CASSDKNTEAFF
TRBD1 | TRBJ1-2 | - | TRBV4-2 | TGTGCCAGCAGCCAAGACCGGGACAGGGGTCCTGGCTACACCTTC | CASSQDRDRGPGYTF
TRBD1 | TRBJ1-1 | - | TRBV12-3/TRBV12-4 | TGTGCCAGCAGTCGGTTCGGGACAGGGGGCGCGGCTTTCTTT | CASSRFGTGGAAFF
TRBD1 | TRBJ1-3 | - | TRBV28 | TGTGCCAGCAGTTCGGGGACAGGGACAAACACCATATATTTT | CASSSGTGTNTIYF
- | TRBJ2-1 | - | TRBV4-2 | TGTGCCAGCAGCCAAGAGGCAGGGTCCCTCAATGAGCAGTTCTTC | CASSQEAGSLNEQFF
TRBD1 | TRBJ2-1 | - | TRBV9 | TGTGCCAGCAGCCCGACAGGGGCCTACAATGAGCAGTTCTTC | CASSPTGAYNEQFF
- | TRBJ1-1 | once | TRBV6-1 | TGTGCCAGCAGTGAGTCAGAGAACACTGAAGCTTTCTTT | CASSESENTEAFF
TRBD1 | TRBJ2-7 | - | TRBV2 | TGTGCCAGCAGCGAAATAGACAGGGGGGATTACGAGCAGTACTTC | CASSEIDRGDYEQYF
TRBD2 | TRBJ2-3 | once | TRBV9 | TGTGCCAGCAGCGCTCCTCTGAGCGGGGGGGCCGTAGATACGCAGTATTTT | CASSAPLSGGAVDTQYF
- | TRBJ1-6 | - | TRBV9 | TGTGCCAGCAGCGTAGAGGGGGGGAATTCACCCCTCCACTTT | CASSVEGGNSPLHF
- | TRBJ1-2 | - | TRBV7-9 | TGTGCCAGCAGCACCATGAGGGTTGGCTACACCTTC | CASSTMRVGYTF
- | TRBJ2-2 | - | TRBV19 | TGTGCCAGTAGTATCGGGACCTACGGGGAGCTGTTTTTT | CASSIGTYGELFF
TRBD1 | TRBJ2-2 | - | TRBV12-5 | TGTGCTAGTGGTTTTTCGGGACAGGGTTTCGGGGAGCTGTTTTTT | CASGFSGQGFGELFF
TRBD1 | TRBJ2-7 | - | TRBV11-2 | TGTGCCAGCAGCCACGAGGGACAGCCCTCCTACGAGCAGTACTTC | CASSHEGQPSYEQYF
TRBD2 | TRBJ2-1 | - | TRBV6-1 | TGTGCCAGCAGTGATGGGACTAGCGGATACAATGAGCAGTTCTTC | CASSDGTSGYNEQFF
- | TRBJ1-1 | - | TRBV4-2 | TGTGCCAGCAGCCAAGGCCCGGGGGGCAACACTGAAGCTTTCTTT | CASSQGPGGNTEAFF
TRBD1 | TRBJ1-5 | - | TRBV28 | TGTGCCAGCAGTCTCCGACAGGGGCTCGGCAATCAGCCCCAGCATTTT | CASSLRQGLGNQPQHF
TRBD1 | TRBJ2-2 | - | TRBV20-1 | TGCAGTGCTAGGGACAGGGGGCTCACCGGGGAGCTGTTTTTT | CSARDRGLTGELFF
TRBD2 | TRBJ2-1 | once | TRBV10-3 | TGTGCCATCAGTGAAATAGCGGGGGACTACAATGAGCAGTTCTTC | CAISEIAGDYNEQFF
- | TRBJ2-7 | - | TRBV20-1 | TGCAGTGCTAGAGACTTCCGGGACACTCAGGGCTACGAGCAGTACTTC | CSARDFRDTQGYEQYF
TRBD2 | TRBJ2-7 | - | TRBV9 | TGTGCCAGCAGCGATAGCGGGGGGGCAGAAAACGAGCAGTACTTC | CASSDSGGAENEQYF
- | TRBJ2-7 | - | TRBV7-9 | TGTGCCAGCAGCTTCGGTTCTCACCCCTACGAGCAGTACTTC | CASSFGSHPYEQYF
- | TRBJ2-1 | - | TRBV5-1 | TGCGCCAGCAAACCCGTTGATGGGTACGGCTCCTACAATGAGCAGTTCTTC | CASKPVDGYGSYNEQFF
TRBD2 | TRBJ2-1 | - | TRBV15 | TGTGCCACCAGCAGAGCTGGGATAGCGGGCGACAATGAGCAGTTCTTC | CATSRAGIAGDNEQFF
- | TRBJ1-1 | - | TRBV23-1 | TGCGCCAGTTCAGCGGCTGAAGCTTTCTTT | CASSAAEAFF
TRBD1 | TRBJ2-3 | - | TRBV14 | TGTGCCAGCAGCCAACAGGGGGCGATTACAGATACGCAGTATTTT | CASSQQGAITDTQYF
- | TRBJ2-5 | - | TRBV7-6 | TGTGCCAGCAGCTTAGAGGTATCCGACCAAGAGACCCAGTACTTC | CASSLEVSDQETQYF
- | TRBJ2-7 | - | TRBV4-3 | TGCGCCAGCAGCCAAGATACCGGGACCTACGAGCAGTACTTC | CASSQDTGTYEQYF
TRBD1 | TRBJ1-1 | - | TRBV9 | TGTGCCAGCAGCGTTGGGACAGGGAACACTGAAGCTTTCTTT | CASSVGTGNTEAFF
TRBD2 | TRBJ2-1 | once | TRBV7-3 | TGTGCCAGCAGCTTCGGAGCGGGGGGGCCGGATGAGCAGTTCTTC | CASSFGAGGPDEQFF
TRBD2 | TRBJ2-1 | - | TRBV11-2 | TGTGCCAGCAGCCCCCCGGCGGGGGGGTTCAATGAGCAGTTCTTC | CASSPPAGGFNEQFF
- | TRBJ2-1 | - | TRBV6-5 | TGTGCCAGCAGTTCCATAACAGGGAGCTCCTACAATGAGCAGTTCTTC | CASSSITGSSYNEQFF
- | TRBJ2-7 | once | TRBV2 | TGTGCCAGCACCGACAGGACTAGGCCTACCTACGAGCAGTACTTC | CASTDRTRPTYEQYF
- | TRBJ2-7 | - | TRBV12-3/TRBV12-4 | TGTGCCAGCAGTTTAGGGTCCTCCCGCGGGGAGCAGTACTTC | CASSLGSSRGEQYF